Each of the 23 T cell receptor beta chains below was sequenced from the same sample in a study of cytomegalovirus exposure and HLA in healthy donors. Primers included in the PCR were 60 Vbeta and 13 Jbeta primers. Method: immunoSEQ multiplex PCR; TCRdb's copy keeps in-frame clones and lacks some. The table shows some 200,000 clones, with roughly 60% occurring only once. Sequencing was done on a sample of PBMCs. The receptors derive from a man aged 40-49 years in good health and CMV-seronegative.

V gene TRBV27 combines with J gene TRBJ2-2, with 8 bases aligning to TRBD1. CDR3 length: 13 amino acids. Germline V gene lookup returns CDR1 MNHEY and CDR2 SMNVEV (reference sequence). Trimming at V came to 4 bases and at J to 6 bases, leaving 1 base not matched to a gene. CDR3 sequence (DNA): TGTGCCAGCAGTTGGACAGGGTCCGGGGAGCTGTTTTTT. Residues: CASSWTGSGELFF.

The CDR3 DNA reads TGTGCCAGCAGTCGGGACAGGACCTACGAGCAGTACTTC. It encodes CASSRDRTYEQYF. The gene calls are TRBV27 and TRBJ2-7; the match to TRBD1 covers 8 bases. Trimming removed 5 bases from V and 2 bases from J; junction bases left unmatched: 2. The length of the CDR3 is 13 residues. The germline gives CDR1 MNHEY, CDR2 SMNVEV (reference sequence).

The J gene is TRBJ2-3, the V gene TRBV4-2, with a weak D call TRBD2 (5 bases). Trimming removed 10 bases at V and 0 bases at J, with 11 bases between. This CDR3 contains 13 residues. Germline CDR1 reads LGHNA; CDR2 reads YNFKEQ. DNA for the CDR3: TGTGCCACCTGGACTTCTAGCACAGATACGCAGTATTTT. Its translation: CATWTSSTDTQYF.

This sequence joins TRBV15 and TRBJ2-2; D uncertain. The CDR3 loop spans 14 amino acids. Germline lookup yields CDR1 LNHNV and CDR2 YYDKDF (reference sequence). V lost 1 base, J lost 1 base, and 4 bases lay in between. For the CDR3, the DNA is TGTGCCACCAGCAGAGCGGTGAACACCGGGGAGCTGTTTTTT. The encoded protein is CATSRAVNTGELFF. The whole variable domain, filled in from reference TRBV15 and TRBJ2-2, reads DAMVIQNPRYQVTQFGKPVTLSCSQTLNHNVMYWYQQKSSQAPKLLFHYYDKDFNNEADTPDNFQSRRPNTSFCFLDIRSPGLGDTAMYLCATSRAVNTGELFFGEGSRLTVL.

The chain links TRBV14 to TRBJ1-1, with 10 bases aligning to TRBD1. The germline gives CDR1 SGHDN, CDR2 FVKESK. The CDR3 runs to 15 residues. J was trimmed by 0 bases and V by 3 bases; bases with no gene match: 1. In DNA form, the CDR3 reads TGTGCCAGCAGCCAGGGGACAGGGGTGAACACTGAAGCTTTCTTT. It encodes CASSQGTGVNTEAFF.

This chain links TRBV7-2 with TRBJ2-3; 8 positions agree with TRBD2. The CDR3 loop spans 15 amino acids. CDR1 and CDR2 (germline): SGHTA, FQGNSA. The J segment lost 10 bases and the V segment lost 3 bases, leaving 12 bases of the junction unmatched. The CDR3 bases are TGTGCCAGCAGCTTTGGACTAGCCTTTTACGATGCGCAGTATTTT. Its protein product is CASSFGLAFYDAQYF.

This chain uses TRBV6-5 with TRBJ2-1, with unresolved D. CDR1 and CDR2 (germline): MNHEY, SVGAGI. Trimming stripped 8 bases from V and 1 base from J, with 12 bases between. This CDR3 region has 14 residues. The CDR3 loop reads CASCPRRSYNEQFF. For the CDR3, the DNA is TGTGCCAGCTGCCCTAGACGGTCCTACAATGAGCAGTTCTTC.

The chain couples TRBV6-1 to TRBJ1-2, with D perhaps matching TRBD1 (5 bases). Germline V gene sequence: CDR1 MNHNS, CDR2 SASEGT. Trimming stripped 7 bases from V and 8 bases from J, with 17 bases between. This CDR3 has 13 amino acids. Here the CDR3 DNA reads TGTGCCAGCACGGATGGGAGGGGCCAAGGCTACACCTTC. It encodes CASTDGRGQGYTF.

This clone was seen more than once but under ten times. This rearrangement joins TRBV25-1 to TRBJ2-3, with 8 bases fitting TRBD2. Looked up from germline, CDR1 is MGHDK and CDR2 is SYGVNS. The length of the CDR3 is 13 residues. V trimming: 6 bases; J trimming: 6 bases; junction bases outside the gene matches: 5. CDR3 bases: TGTGCCAGCAGCGGGACTAGAATGGATACGCAGTATTTT. Translated, it gives CASSGTRMDTQYF. The full variable domain, its missing parts supplied by reference TRBV25-1 and TRBJ2-3, is EADIYQTPRYLVIGTGKKITLECSQTMGHDKMYWYQQDPGMELHLIHYSYGVNSTEKGDLSSESTVSRIRTEHFPLTLESARPSHTSQYLCASSGTRMDTQYFGPGTRLTVL.

The chain uses TRBV5-1 and TRBJ2-5; TRBD2 matches 16 bases. Germline V gene data show CDR1 as SGHRS and CDR2 as YFSETQ. Unmatched junction bases numbered 3, after V lost 4 bases and J lost 3 bases. This CDR3 contains 16 residues. The CDR3 nucleotides read TGCGCCAGCAGCCTGGGGACTAGCGGGAGGGAAGAGACCCAGTACTTC. Protein sequence: CASSLGTSGREETQYF.

The V gene is TRBV2, the J gene TRBJ2-7, with a possible D match to TRBD1 (6 bases). The V end lost 3 bases, the J end lost 1 base, and 10 bases lay between the germline ends. The CDR3 covers 14 residues. In germline, CDR1 is SNHLY, CDR2 FYNNEI. Here the CDR3 reads CASSDRGASYEQYF. CDR3 DNA: TGTGCCAGCAGTGACAGGGGCGCTTCCTACGAGCAGTACTTC.

This chain links TRBV7-2 with TRBJ2-7; no clear D gene. Germline values: CDR1 SGHTA, CDR2 FQGNSA. V was cut by 1 base and J by 4 bases, with 14 bases left in between. The CDR3 spans 15 residues. CDR3: CASSLDQAVGYEQYF. CDR3 sequence (DNA): TGTGCCAGCAGCTTAGACCAAGCAGTCGGGTACGAGCAGTACTTC.

This clone was counted a few times. This chain links TRBV11-3 with TRBJ2-2; D is possibly TRBD2 (7 bases). Between the trimmed V and J ends, which lost 5 bases and 3 bases, there was a span of 16 bases. CDR1 SGHNT and CDR2 YENEEA come from the germline V gene. The CDR3 length is 16 residues. CDR3 in amino acids: CASSLRGGRDTGELFF. The CDR3 DNA reads TGTGCCAGCAGCCTAAGGGGGGGGCGCGACACCGGGGAGCTGTTTTTT.

V and J are TRBV19 and TRBJ2-5; tentatively, D is TRBD2 (6 bases). The V gene's germline CDR1 is LNHDA and CDR2 SQIVND (reference sequence). V lost 5 bases and J 5 bases, leaving 12 bases between the germline ends. This CDR3 has 13 amino acids. In nucleotides, the CDR3 is TGTGCCAGTAGTCGGGGGAAGGGGGAGACCCAGTACTTC. It codes for CASSRGKGETQYF.

V gene TRBV7-2 combines with J gene TRBJ2-2; D gene ambiguous. Looked up from germline, CDR1 is SGHTA and CDR2 is FQGNSA. With 6 bases removed from V and 6 bases from J, the gap between germline ends came to 11 bases. The CDR3 has 13 residues. The CDR3 region has the DNA TGTGCCAGCAGGGGCGTCATGGCCGGGGAGCTGTTTTTT. Amino acid sequence: CASRGVMAGELFF.

As regards this clone: The junction and the germline gene differ at one end; a read error may be behind it. The chain recombines TRBV7-9 with TRBJ1-3, with a weak D call TRBD1 (6 bases). CDR3 length equals 15 residues. Per the germline V gene, CDR1 is SEHNR and CDR2 is FQNEAQ (reference sequence). CDR3 bases: TGTTCCAGCACCTTAGACAGGCACCCTGGAAACACCATATATTTT. Protein sequence: CSSTLDRHPGNTIYF.

The chain links TRBV11-2 to TRBJ2-5; the D gene is possibly TRBD2 (6 bases). The CDR3 runs 15 residues. From germline, CDR1 is SGHAT and CDR2 FQNNGV. The V end lost 1 base, the J end lost 3 bases, and 12 bases lay between the germline ends. DNA for the CDR3: TGTGCCAGCAGCTTAGGTCCCGGACTAAAAGAGACCCAGTACTTC. Amino acid sequence: CASSLGPGLKETQYF. The full variable domain, completed using reference TRBV11-2 and TRBJ2-5, is EAGVAQSPRYKIIEKRQSVAFWCNPISGHATLYWYQQILGQGPKLLIQFQNNGVVDDSQLPKDRFSAERLKGVDSTLKIQPAKLEDSAVYLCASSLGPGLKETQYFGPGTRLLVL.

This chain connects TRBV30 to TRBJ1-2; D remains unclear. Between the trimmed V and J ends, which lost 4 bases and 0 bases, there was a span of 6 bases. The CDR3 runs to 12 residues. CDR1 GTSNPN and CDR2 SVGIG come from the germline V gene (reference sequence). The CDR3 loop reads CAWTPANYGYTF. Written as DNA, the CDR3 is TGTGCCTGGACGCCAGCTAACTATGGCTACACCTTC.

The sample holds a few counts of this clone. The chain has TRBV18 and TRBJ1-1, with D unclear. Germline lookup yields CDR1 KGHSH and CDR2 LQKENI. V dropped 2 bases and J dropped 2 bases, with 9 bases sitting between them. The CDR3 covers 14 residues. The CDR3 DNA is TGTGCCAGCTCACCAAGTCTAGCAAACACTGAAGCTTTCTTT. Translated, it gives CASSPSLANTEAFF.

J is TRBJ2-7 and V is TRBV9, with TRBD1 matching over 9 bases. From germline, CDR1 is SGDLS and CDR2 YYNGEE. The CDR3 totals 14 residues. The V segment lost 4 bases and the J segment 5 bases; nucleotides outside the gene matches: 7. CDR3 sequence: CASSPGDRVHEQYF. In DNA, the CDR3 is TGTGCCAGCAGCCCGGGGGACAGGGTCCACGAGCAGTACTTC.

J is TRBJ1-3 and V is TRBV4-2; a possible D gene is TRBD1 (5 bases). Per germline, CDR1 LGHNA and CDR2 YNFKEQ. The germline V and J ends were trimmed by 0 bases and 0 bases, with 12 bases remaining between them. The CDR3 runs 17 residues. The CDR3 nucleotides are TGTGCCAGCAGCCAAGAAAGGACAACCAGCTCTGGAAACACCATATATTTT. Its protein product is CASSQERTTSSGNTIYF.

The CDR3 reads CASGAEPGSGDTQYF. CDR3 nucleotides: TGTGCTAGTGGTGCCGAACCTGGGTCGGGTGATACGCAGTATTTT. V gene TRBV12-5 combines with J gene TRBJ2-3, with unresolved D. CDR3 length: 15 amino acids. CDR1 and CDR2 (germline): LGHNT, FRNRAP. V was clipped by 5 bases and J by 6 bases, with 18 bases between them.

This rearrangement joins TRBV11-2 to TRBJ1-1, with 9 positions matching TRBD1. Germline-derived CDR1 and CDR2 are SGHAT and FQNNGV. The CDR3 has 15 residues. J lost 6 bases, V lost 6 bases, and 11 bases had no gene match. This chain's CDR3 is CASRPGQGGIPEAFF. The CDR3 DNA reads TGTGCCAGCAGACCGGGACAGGGTGGGATTCCTGAAGCTTTCTTT.